The entry below gives a single TCR beta chain sequence along with its context. Its target antigen remains unknown. No base quality values were provided; no much bigger clone lies one nucleotide off. The data derive from a study of PD-1 blockade in classical Hodgkin lymphoma (dated by TCRdb to 2020 to 2021). Some background on the complete study: Nivolumab dosing was 3 mg/kg intravenously every 2 weeks, continuing until either disease progression or unacceptable toxicity. To define a peripheral blood immune signature of response to PD-1 blockade in classical Hodgkin lymphoma, the study combined TCR beta sequencing with CyTOF.

What the research found in general, with its limitations: CD4+ but not CD8+ TCR diversity rose significantly by C4D1 (p=0.0027 vs p=0.16), most apparent in complete responders (p=0.02). Only a single clinical trial cohort was studied, and what caused the repertoire differences, possibly disease activity or prior therapy, remained undefined. Lower diversity was observed in patients in whom nivolumab was started less than 1 year after ASCT, and these patients were excluded from later analyses so that confounding by immune reconstitution would be avoided. Trial patients with a complete response had baseline diversity similar to that of newly diagnosed patients, while partial responders and progressors had significantly lower diversity. Newly diagnosed patients were reported to have lower baseline TCR diversity than healthy donors, and relapsed/refractory patients were reported to have lower baseline TCR diversity still.

V is shortened by 2 bases, J by 5 bases, and the region joining them spans 9 bases. CDR1 and CDR2, per the germline V gene (reference sequence), are MNHEY and SMNVEV. Measured from the cysteine to the phenylalanine, the CDR3 is 14 residues long. Only CDR3 DNA is held: 42 bases, read in frame from base 1. Genomic DNA was extracted with the Qiagen DNeasy kit from unsorted PBMCs and from negatively selected CD4+ and CD8+ fractions. Using primers that anneal to V and J segments, immunoSEQ multiplex PCR amplified the TCR beta CDR3 regions. Amplification bias was minimized using a synthetic immune receptor repertoire, and residual bias was removed computationally after sequencing. For the original study's pipeline: Custom Python scripts were used to quantify repertoire diversity as the Shannon entropy index. Unsorted, CD4+ and CD8+ repertoires were analyzed separately, except in combined analyses where CD4+ and CD8+ sequences were merged in silico. A clone counted as expanded when the clone's frequency after treatment rose at least 2-fold relative to C1D1, and clones undetected at baseline were given a pseudocount of 0.5. Singleton clones were defined as clones with 0 or 1 copy at C1D1, and non-singleton clones were defined as clones with 2 or more copies. By matching protein sequences in sorted samples from the same patient, clones expanded in unsorted samples were annotated as CD4+, CD8+ or unknown. Wilcoxon tests on paired samples were used to test changes in diversity from C1D1 to C4D1. Sourced from immuneACCESS, this table was stored by TCRdb with only in-frame sequences that have V and J called. A share of the clones is absent; for the studies checked, an unresolved V gene accounts for under half, and the remainder has no known explanation. D and trimming were read from the DNA, whereas the V and J calls and clone size are those reported in that table. The sample records 50,000 or so clones, approximately 90% of which are singletons. The top ten constitute 8.5% to 12% of the sample.

In the paper's terms, the time point label means: cycle 2 day 1 (C2D1) of nivolumab. All trial patients had relapsed after autologous stem cell transplantation, with cohorts A, B and C differing in prior brentuximab vedotin exposure. A total of around 59 patients with relapsed/refractory classical Hodgkin lymphoma made up the trial cohort, and each patient's best overall response was complete response, partial response or progressive disease. Trial patients were treated with single-agent nivolumab in the multi-cohort phase II CheckMate 205 trial. An independent review committee assessed best overall response by applying the 2007 International Working Group response criteria. Trial PBMCs were obtained immediately prior to nivolumab initiation (C1D1) and on therapy at cycle 2 day 1 and cycle 4 day 1. Peripheral blood was collected in 8 mL Vacutainer Cell Preparation Tubes, from which PBMCs were isolated by centrifugation and then cryopreserved.

This chain joins TRBV27 to TRBJ2-2, with a tentative D gene TRBD1 over 6 matching bases. The sample here was peripheral blood mononuclear cells (PBMCs), taken before the second cycle of nivolumab. This receptor was identified in a human donor with classical Hodgkin lymphoma. The CDR3 sequence is CASSLGGHTGELFF. The base sequence is TGTGCCAGCAGTTTAGGGGGACATACCGGGGAGCTGTTTTTT.